A single sample gave rise to the 23 T cell receptor beta chains below, sequenced in a study of immune cell composition in non-small cell lung cancer. Sequencing used immunoSEQ multiplex PCR; TCRdb keeps in-frame clones, though not all of them. The sample includes about 2,900 clones, around 75% of them seen just once. Sequenced sample: lung tumor tissue. These receptors all come from a human donor with non-small cell lung cancer.

This chain joins TRBV7-8 and TRBJ2-1; D not certain. The CDR3 sequence is 12 residues long. The germline V gene has CDR1 SGHVS and CDR2 FQNEAQ. Between the trimmed V and J ends, which lost 5 bases and 7 bases, there was a span of 9 bases. The CDR3 loop is CASSPAMNEQFF. In DNA, the CDR3 is TGTGCCAGCAGCCCCGCGATGAATGAGCAGTTCTTC.

The chain has TRBV7-3 and TRBJ2-7; 8 bases map to TRBD1. CDR1 is SGHTA and CDR2 is FQGTGA in the germline V gene. The CDR3 loop spans 15 amino acids. The V segment lost 5 bases and the J segment 1 base; nucleotides outside the gene matches: 7. The CDR3 DNA reads TGTGCCAGCAGCGTGACAGGGGAAAGGTCCTACGAGCAGTACTTC. Encoded protein: CASSVTGERSYEQYF.

J is TRBJ2-7 and V is TRBV11-3; no clear D gene. Trimming removed 2 bases from V and 1 base from J, with 6 bases in between. Germline CDR1 SGHNT, CDR2 YENEEA. The CDR3 spans 13 residues. The CDR3 DNA follows: TGTGCCAGCAGCTTACGCAGTTCCTACGAGCAGTACTTC. It codes for CASSLRSSYEQYF.

The V and J genes are TRBV19 and TRBJ1-1; the D is unclear. CDR1 LNHDA and CDR2 SQIVND come from the germline V gene (reference sequence). This CDR3 has 13 residues. V was pared by 11 bases and J by 3 bases, with 16 bases between. In nucleotides, the CDR3 is TGTGCCGGCCGAGGCCCGAGAGACACTGAAGCTTTCTTT. Its translation: CAGRGPRDTEAFF.

This chain uses TRBV6-5 with TRBJ2-1, with TRBD1 matching over 8 bases. Germline values: CDR1 MNHEY, CDR2 SVGAGI. The CDR3 is made up of 16 amino acids. V was clipped by 4 bases and J by 0 bases; unmatched bases: 5. CDR3 amino acids: CASSSWTGSSYNEQFF. In DNA form, the CDR3 reads TGTGCCAGCAGTTCCTGGACAGGGAGCTCCTACAATGAGCAGTTCTTC.

This chain uses TRBV21-1 with TRBJ1-2; TRBD1, as called in the table, went unchecked against the DNA. TRBV21-1 is an annotated pseudogene. This CDR3 region has 18 residues. CDR3 amino acids: CASSSPGTGGSESYCYTF. The CDR3 DNA reads TGTGCCAGCAGCTCCCCCGGGACAGGAGGGTCAGAATCCTATTGCTACACCTTC.

The chain is built from TRBV19 and TRBJ1-1; D unresolved. V lost 9 bases and J lost 1, with 18 bases in between. Germline values: CDR1 LNHDA, CDR2 SQIVND (reference sequence). The CDR3 sequence is 15 residues long. This chain's CDR3 is CASLRSGVTNTEAFF. The CDR3 region has the DNA TGTGCCAGCCTACGCTCCGGGGTGACGAACACTGAAGCTTTCTTT.

The chain has TRBV7-9 and TRBJ1-1, with D uncertain. Germline CDR1 and CDR2: SEHNR and FQNEAQ (reference sequence). The V and J ends lost 7 bases and 1 base respectively, with 10 bases between them. This CDR3 spans 13 amino acids. This CDR3 reads CASKSEGNTEAFF. The CDR3 nucleotides read TGTGCCAGCAAGTCTGAGGGGAACACTGAAGCTTTCTTT.

The chain joins TRBV5-1 to TRBJ2-7; TRBD2 might be the D (6 bases). This CDR3 spans 14 amino acids. V was pared by 7 bases and J by 3 bases, with 17 bases between. Germline lookup yields CDR1 SGHRS and CDR2 YFSETQ. As DNA, the CDR3 is TGCGCCAGCCAAACGGGGGACGGATACTACGAGCAGTACTTC. It codes for CASQTGDGYYEQYF.

The chain is built from TRBV6-1 and TRBJ2-7; the match to TRBD2 covers 10 bases. V dropped 0 bases and J dropped 3; count of bases not matched to a gene: 2. Germline CDR1 reads MNHNS; CDR2 reads SASEGT. The CDR3 contains 15 residues. CDR3 coding DNA: TGTGCCAGCAGTGAAGCTCGGACTAGCGGCTACGAGCAGTACTTC. This codes for CASSEARTSGYEQYF.

This sequence joins TRBV30 and TRBJ1-1; a weak D match, TRBD1 (6 bases). V lost 0 bases and J lost 1, with 21 bases in between. From germline, CDR1 is GTSNPN and CDR2 SVGIG (reference sequence). CDR3 length: 18 amino acids. The chain's CDR3 is CAWSVLGARVTKNTEAFF. The CDR3 nucleotides are TGTGCCTGGAGTGTTTTGGGGGCGCGGGTCACGAAGAACACTGAAGCTTTCTTT.

Here the CDR3 reads CASGIPGQGGGDYGYTF. For the CDR3, the DNA is TGTGCCAGCGGGATCCCGGGACAGGGAGGGGGGGACTATGGCTACACCTTC. The chain recombines TRBV28 with TRBJ1-2; 9 bases are a match to TRBD1. Germline loops: CDR1 MDHEN, CDR2 SYDVKM. This CDR3 is 17 amino acids long. With V trimmed by 8 bases and J by 3 bases, 16 bases remained unmatched.

The CDR3 loop is CAIRDGDTEAFF. The CDR3 bases are TGTGCCATCAGAGACGGGGACACTGAAGCTTTCTTT. The chain has TRBV10-3 and TRBJ1-1; D is unresolved. The V end was cut by 6 bases, the J end by 3 bases, with 8 bases between. This CDR3 is 12 amino acids long. Germline V gene sequence: CDR1 ENHRY, CDR2 SYGVKD.

The chain links TRBV6-6 to TRBJ1-3; possibly TRBD1 for D (5 bases). V was pared by 8 bases and J by 3 bases, with 11 bases between. The CDR3 spans 13 residues. In germline, CDR1 is MNHNY, CDR2 SVGAGI (reference sequence). The CDR3 here is CASLGGDGNTIYF. The CDR3 nucleotides are TGTGCCAGCCTCGGGGGAGATGGAAACACCATATATTTT.

By share, this clone counts as medium-sized (0.01 to 0.1%). The chain is built from TRBV11-2 and TRBJ2-7; tentatively, D is TRBD1 (7 bases). Germline values: CDR1 SGHAT, CDR2 FQNNGV. The CDR3 consists of 15 residues. Trimming removed 1 base from V and 0 bases from J, with 10 bases in between. The chain's CDR3 is CASSLGQGGSYEQYF. CDR3 bases: TGTGCCAGCAGCTTAGGGCAGGGGGGCTCCTACGAGCAGTACTTC.

The chain is built from TRBV5-4 and TRBJ1-1; D is uncertain. The CDR3 spans 12 residues. Germline V lookup: CDR1 SGHNT, CDR2 YYREEE (reference sequence). Trimming shortened V by 5 bases and J by 1 base, and 6 bases separated the two germline ends. The CDR3 is CASRGRNTEAFF. In DNA, the CDR3 is TGTGCCAGCAGGGGGAGGAACACTGAAGCTTTCTTT.

The rearrangement uses TRBV28 and TRBJ2-7, with D possibly being TRBD1 (6 bases). The CDR3 has 14 residues. Trimming shortened V by 6 bases and J by 0 bases, and 12 bases separated the two germline ends. Germline V gene lookup returns CDR1 MDHEN and CDR2 SYDVKM. The CDR3 DNA is TGTGCCAGCAGATTCCGGGACACCTCCTACGAGCAGTACTTC. Its translation: CASRFRDTSYEQYF.

The chain recombines TRBV19 with TRBJ2-7; a weak D match, TRBD1 (6 bases). The V gene lost 4 bases and the J gene lost 3 bases, with 7 bases spanning the gap. The CDR3 length is 12 residues. In germline, CDR1 is LNHDA, CDR2 SQIVND (reference sequence). The CDR3 protein is CASSTDSYEQYF. CDR3 coding DNA: TGTGCCAGTAGTACGGACAGCTACGAGCAGTACTTC.

J is TRBJ2-1 and V is TRBV7-2; the match to TRBD1 covers 7 bases. CDR1 SGHTA and CDR2 FQGNSA come from the germline V gene. Trimming at V came to 1 base and at J to 0 bases, leaving 0 bases not matched to a gene. The CDR3 runs to 15 residues. The CDR3 reads CASSLGTGSYNEQFF. In DNA, the CDR3 is TGTGCCAGCAGCTTAGGGACAGGCTCCTACAATGAGCAGTTCTTC. Full variable domain (remainder filled in from reference TRBV7-2 and TRBJ2-1): GAGVSQSPSNKVTEKGKDVELRCDPISGHTALYWYRQSLGQGLEFLIYFQGNSAPDKSGLPSDRFSAERTGGSVSTLTIQRTQQEDSAVYLCASSLGTGSYNEQFFGPGTRLTVL.

V usage is TRBV25-1 and J usage is TRBJ2-5, with 7 positions matching TRBD1. CDR1 MGHDK and CDR2 SYGVNS come from the germline V gene. The CDR3 covers 15 residues. Trimming at V came to 3 bases and at J to 5 bases, leaving 9 bases not matched to a gene. The CDR3 reads CASSEGQMIWETQYF. DNA for the CDR3: TGTGCCAGCAGTGAGGGACAGATGATATGGGAGACCCAGTACTTC.

V gene TRBV27 combines with J gene TRBJ1-2; D ambiguous. Per the germline V gene, CDR1 is MNHEY and CDR2 is SMNVEV (reference sequence). The CDR3 contains 13 residues. V was cut by 4 bases and J by 4 bases, with 10 bases left in between. CDR3 sequence: CASSSVPSYGYTF. The DNA for the CDR3 is TGTGCCAGCAGTTCCGTACCTAGCTATGGCTACACCTTC.

The chain employs TRBV30 and TRBJ2-7; 8 positions match TRBD2. This CDR3 contains 15 residues. Germline CDR1 is GTSNPN and CDR2 is SVGIG (reference sequence). The J segment lost 4 bases and the V segment lost 0 bases, leaving 8 bases of the junction unmatched. CDR3 amino acids: CAWSVGRGTSYEQYF. As DNA, the CDR3 is TGTGCCTGGAGTGTAGGTAGGGGGACTAGTTACGAGCAGTACTTC.

This chain links TRBV10-3 with TRBJ1-2, with D tentatively TRBD1 (6 bases). Trimming took off 9 bases at V and 8 bases at J, with 22 bases between the two ends. From germline, CDR1 is ENHRY and CDR2 SYGVKD. This CDR3 is built from 14 residues. The CDR3 sequence is CAISAGGQAAGYTF. CDR3 coding DNA: TGTGCCATATCAGCGGGGGGGCAGGCGGCCGGCTACACCTTC.